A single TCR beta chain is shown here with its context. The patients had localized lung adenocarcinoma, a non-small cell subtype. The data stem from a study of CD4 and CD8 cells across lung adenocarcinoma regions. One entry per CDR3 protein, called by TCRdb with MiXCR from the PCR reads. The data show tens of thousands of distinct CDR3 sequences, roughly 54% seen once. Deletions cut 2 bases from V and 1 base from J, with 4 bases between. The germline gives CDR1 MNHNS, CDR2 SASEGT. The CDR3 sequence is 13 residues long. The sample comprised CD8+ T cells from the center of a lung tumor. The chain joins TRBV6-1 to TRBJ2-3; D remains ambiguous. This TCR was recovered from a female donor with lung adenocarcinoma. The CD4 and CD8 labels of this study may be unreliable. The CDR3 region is CASSEIGTDTQYF. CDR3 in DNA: TGTGCCAGCAGTGAAATAGGCACAGATACGCAGTATTTT.